Included here is one T cell receptor beta chain sequence, with context. Enrolled through a virtual design, the participants were between roughly 18 and 100 years of age and came from under 30 US areas. This sample stems from a study of blood T cell repertoires in COVID-19. Some clones are missing from TCRdb's copy, which holds only in-frame ones; the method was immunoSEQ multiplex PCR. This table has hundreds of thousands of clones, 85% to 90% appearing once. The CDR3 is 16 residues long. Germline V gene lookup returns CDR1 MNHEY and CDR2 SMNVEV (reference sequence). With V trimmed by 3 bases and J by 8 bases, 12 bases remained unmatched.

The sequence was collected from a young man who had recovered from COVID-19. The sequencing sample was made of PBMCs or T cells enriched from blood (not recorded which). This chain links TRBV27 with TRBJ2-1, with 8 bases that match TRBD1. The CDR3 nucleotides are TGTGCCAGCAGTTTCGCTGGGGGGACAGGAGGCGATGAGCAGTTCTTC. Encoded protein: CASSFAGGTGGDEQFF.